The 21 T cell receptor beta chains listed next were all sequenced from one sample in a study of shared clonotypes between healthy human individuals. Assay used: immunoSEQ multiplex PCR; TCRdb lists only in-frame clones, some missing. The sample contains about 2.2 million clones, about 93% of which appear only once. Terminally differentiated effector memory CD45RA+ cells were excluded from the naive CD8 cells, which were CD45RO-negative and positively selected for CCR7. Sequenced input: naive CD8+ T cells from PBMCs. The receptors shown here come from a man younger than 35 in good health. Some clones in this sample may be carry-over from other donors' samples.

This chain uses TRBV7-9 with TRBJ1-2; D remains unclear. Between the trimmed V and J ends, which lost 6 bases and 4 bases, there was a span of 12 bases. Per germline, CDR1 SEHNR and CDR2 FQNEAQ (reference sequence). This CDR3 spans 13 amino acids. In DNA form, the CDR3 reads TGTGCCAGCAGTCCGGTCTGGGCCTATGGCTACACCTTC. Its translation: CASSPVWAYGYTF.

The J gene is TRBJ2-7, the V gene TRBV5-6, with TRBD1 as a possible D gene (6 bases). The CDR3 consists of 16 residues. V gave up 0 bases and J gave up 3 bases, with 16 bases separating them. Germline V gene sequence: CDR1 SGHDT, CDR2 YYEEEE. DNA of the CDR3: TGTGCCAGCAGCTTGGTCACAGGGATCGCCTACTACGAGCAGTACTTC. Protein product: CASSLVTGIAYYEQYF.

CDR3 amino acids: CASSWDRGSLNTEAFF. CDR3 DNA: TGTGCCAGCAGCTGGGACAGGGGTTCTCTGAACACTGAAGCTTTCTTT. V is TRBV5-4 and J is TRBJ1-1, with 10 nucleotides matching TRBD1. The V and J ends lost 3 bases and 0 bases, in that order; junction bases with no gene match: 5. This CDR3 is built from 16 residues. Germline CDR1 and CDR2: SGHNT and YYREEE (reference sequence).

The V gene is TRBV9, the J gene TRBJ2-1; TRBD1 might be the D (5 bases). In germline, CDR1 is SGDLS, CDR2 YYNGEE. The CDR3 has 14 residues. Trimming took off 3 bases at V and 12 bases at J, with 19 bases between the two ends. Here the CDR3 reads CASSAHRQGAAQFF. The CDR3 region has the DNA TGTGCCAGCAGCGCCCATCGTCAGGGCGCGGCGCAGTTCTTC.

This chain uses TRBV2 with TRBJ2-1, with a weak D call TRBD1 (5 bases). V was cut by 7 bases and J by 0 bases, with 13 bases left in between. Germline values: CDR1 SNHLY, CDR2 FYNNEI. The CDR3 sequence is 15 residues long. The CDR3 loop reads CASIRTPSSYNEQFF. CDR3 in DNA: TGTGCCAGCATCCGGACACCGAGCTCCTACAATGAGCAGTTCTTC.

The J gene is TRBJ2-7, the V gene TRBV30, with TRBD2 matching 7 bases. The germline CDR1 and CDR2 sequences are GTSNPN and SVGIG (reference sequence). This CDR3 region has 15 residues. The junction had 11 bases not matched to a gene; V was cut back by 1 base and J by 5 bases. The CDR3 loop reads CAWSGLAGVRNEQYF. The CDR3 DNA reads TGTGCCTGGAGTGGTCTGGCGGGGGTGCGGAACGAGCAGTACTTC.

The chain is built from TRBV10-3 and TRBJ1-5, with 7 bases lining up with TRBD1. This CDR3 is built from 14 residues. The ends lost 2 bases at V and 4 bases at J; junction bases unmatched: 2. Per the germline V gene, CDR1 is ENHRY and CDR2 is SYGVKD. The CDR3 protein is CAISETGANQPQHF. In DNA form, the CDR3 reads TGTGCCATCAGTGAGACAGGGGCTAATCAGCCCCAGCATTTT.

The chain combines TRBV4-1 with TRBJ2-5, with 14 nucleotides matching TRBD2. Germline V gives CDR1 MGHRA, CDR2 YSYEKL. The CDR3 totals 17 residues. The V gene end was trimmed by 4 bases and the J gene end by 2 bases; junction bases not matched to a gene: 6. The CDR3 spells CASSRATSGGAQETQYF. Written as DNA, the CDR3 is TGCGCCAGCAGCCGCGCGACTAGCGGGGGGGCACAAGAGACCCAGTACTTC.

V gene TRBV5-6 combines with J gene TRBJ2-2; a possible D gene is TRBD2 (6 bases). The V and J ends lost 0 bases and 7 bases respectively, with 13 bases between them. Germline V gives CDR1 SGHDT, CDR2 YYEEEE. The CDR3 length is 15 residues. The CDR3 region is CASSLAGVLYGELFF. CDR3 sequence (DNA): TGTGCCAGCAGCTTGGCGGGAGTGTTATACGGGGAGCTGTTTTTT.

This rearrangement joins TRBV7-8 to TRBJ2-3, with 9 positions matching TRBD2. The V segment lost 1 base and the J segment 1 base; nucleotides outside the gene matches: 6. Germline lookup yields CDR1 SGHVS and CDR2 FQNEAQ. The CDR3 totals 17 residues. This chain's CDR3 is CASSLDWTSAGTDTQYF. The CDR3 nucleotides read TGTGCCAGCAGCTTAGACTGGACTAGCGCTGGCACAGATACGCAGTATTTT.

The DNA of the CDR3 is TGTGCCATCAGTGAGTCGGCTAGGGGTCACACAGATACGCAGTATTTT. Translating gives CAISESARGHTDTQYF. The chain couples TRBV10-3 to TRBJ2-3; a possible D gene is TRBD1 (5 bases). Trimming left V 0 bases short and J 2 bases short, with 12 bases between. The CDR3 runs to 16 residues. Germline V gives CDR1 ENHRY, CDR2 SYGVKD.

CDR3 sequence: CASSLGGGLAPRRFF. The CDR3 DNA reads TGTGCCAGTAGTTTGGGAGGGGGACTAGCGCCCCGCCGGTTCTTC. The J gene is TRBJ2-1, the V gene TRBV19; 10 bases agree with TRBD2. The CDR3 contains 15 residues. V shed 5 bases, J shed 15 bases, and the junction held 16 bases outside the gene matches. Germline V lookup: CDR1 LNHDA, CDR2 SQIVND (reference sequence).

The rearrangement joins TRBV28 to TRBJ2-2; no firm D call. There are 17 residues in the CDR3. Per the germline V gene, CDR1 is MDHEN and CDR2 is SYDVKM. Trimming stripped 6 bases from V and 0 bases from J, with 17 bases between. Written as DNA, the CDR3 is TGTGCCAGCAGCCACCGCCAGCTATCCGCGAACACCGGGGAGCTGTTTTTT. Amino acid sequence: CASSHRQLSANTGELFF.

This sequence joins TRBV5-1 and TRBJ1-1, with unresolved D. CDR1 is SGHRS, CDR2 YFSETQ, per germline. CDR3 length equals 16 residues. Trimming cost V 0 bases and J 1 base, with 13 bases left between them. Here the CDR3 DNA reads TGCGCCAGCAGCTTGGAAGGTGGGCACACGAACACTGAAGCTTTCTTT. It yields the protein CASSLEGGHTNTEAFF.

The rearrangement uses TRBV27 and TRBJ2-1; D may be TRBD1 or TRBD2 (6 bases each). CDR1 MNHEY and CDR2 SMNVEV come from the germline V gene (reference sequence). The CDR3 is made up of 19 amino acids. Trimming cost V 3 bases and J 0 bases, with 21 bases left between them. CDR3 in amino acids: CASSFPPGAEGGSYNEQFF. Here the CDR3 DNA reads TGTGCCAGCAGTTTCCCCCCCGGCGCGGAGGGGGGCTCCTACAATGAGCAGTTCTTC.

The V call is TRBV10-3, the J call TRBJ2-7, with 8 bases matching TRBD2. The V gene end was trimmed by 10 bases and the J gene end by 0 bases; junction bases not matched to a gene: 11. The CDR3 spans 15 residues. The germline CDR1 and CDR2 sequences are ENHRY and SYGVKD. The CDR3 bases are TGTGCCACCTCCCCAGAGAGCGGGGGCTCCTACGAGCAGTACTTC. This encodes CATSPESGGSYEQYF.

This chain links TRBV5-1 with TRBJ2-7, with a weak D call TRBD1 (6 bases). Germline loops: CDR1 SGHRS, CDR2 YFSETQ. This CDR3 spans 15 amino acids. V gave up 3 bases and J gave up 1 base, with 14 bases separating them. The CDR3 is CASSYDRLLSYEQYF. As DNA, the CDR3 is TGCGCCAGCAGCTATGACAGGTTATTATCCTACGAGCAGTACTTC. Full variable domain (remainder filled in from reference TRBV5-1 and TRBJ2-7): KAGVTQTPRYLIKTRGQQVTLSCSPISGHRSVSWYQQTPGQGLQFLFEYFSETQRNKGNFPGRFSGRQFSNSRSEMNVSTLELGDSALYLCASSYDRLLSYEQYFGPGTRLTVT.

J is TRBJ1-5 and V is TRBV6-6, with D unresolved. Germline CDR1 MNHNY, CDR2 SVGAGI (reference sequence). The CDR3 loop spans 15 amino acids. Trimming took 0 bases from V and 5 from J, leaving 11 bases between them. The CDR3 region has the DNA TGTGCCAGCAGTTACTCGAGGCAGGTGGATCAGCCCCAGCATTTT. This translates into CASSYSRQVDQPQHF.

The chain joins TRBV7-9 to TRBJ2-1; no clear D gene. CDR3 length: 13 amino acids. V lost 3 bases, J lost 8 bases, and 11 bases lay in between. Germline loops: CDR1 SEHNR, CDR2 FQNEAQ (reference sequence). CDR3 nucleotide sequence: TGTGCCAGCAGCTTCACCCAGTGGGATGAGCAGTTCTTC. This codes for CASSFTQWDEQFF.

V gene TRBV6-1 combines with J gene TRBJ2-7; the D gene is possibly TRBD2 (6 bases). Trimming took 6 bases from V and 4 from J, leaving 19 bases between them. There are 15 residues in the CDR3. Per germline, CDR1 MNHNS and CDR2 SASEGT. The CDR3 loop reads CASRADGSSVYEQYF. In DNA, the CDR3 is TGTGCCAGCAGGGCTGACGGGAGTAGTGTTTACGAGCAGTACTTC.

This clone was recorded only once. This rearrangement joins TRBV2 to TRBJ1-4; 7 bases line up with TRBD1. Germline values: CDR1 SNHLY, CDR2 FYNNEI. There are 16 residues in the CDR3. Trimming took 7 bases from V and 3 from J; bases not matched to a gene: 11. CDR3 region: CASIPAGGVPNEKLFF. In nucleotides, the CDR3 is TGTGCCAGCATCCCGGCAGGGGGAGTGCCTAATGAAAAACTGTTTTTT.